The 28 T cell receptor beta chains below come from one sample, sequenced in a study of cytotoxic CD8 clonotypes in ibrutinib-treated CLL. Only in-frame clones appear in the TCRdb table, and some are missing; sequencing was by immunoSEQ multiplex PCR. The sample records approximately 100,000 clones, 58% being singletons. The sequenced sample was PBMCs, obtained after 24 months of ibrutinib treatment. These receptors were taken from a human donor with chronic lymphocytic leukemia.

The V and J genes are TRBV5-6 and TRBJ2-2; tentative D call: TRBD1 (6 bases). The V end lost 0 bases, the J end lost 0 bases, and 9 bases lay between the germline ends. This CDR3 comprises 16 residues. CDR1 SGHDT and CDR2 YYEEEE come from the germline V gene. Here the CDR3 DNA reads TGTGCCAGCAGCTTGGGACAGGCCCCGAACACCGGGGAGCTGTTTTTT. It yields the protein CASSLGQAPNTGELFF.

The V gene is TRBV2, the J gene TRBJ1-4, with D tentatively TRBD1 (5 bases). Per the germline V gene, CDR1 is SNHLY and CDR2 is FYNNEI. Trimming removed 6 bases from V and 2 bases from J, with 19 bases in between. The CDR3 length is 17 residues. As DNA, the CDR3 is TGTGCCAGCAGGACCGGTGGTGGGGCGCGGACTAATGAAAAACTGTTTTTT. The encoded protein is CASRTGGGARTNEKLFF.

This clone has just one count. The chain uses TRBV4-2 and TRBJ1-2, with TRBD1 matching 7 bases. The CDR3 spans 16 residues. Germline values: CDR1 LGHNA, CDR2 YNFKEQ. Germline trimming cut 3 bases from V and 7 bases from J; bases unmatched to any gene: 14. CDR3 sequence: CASSHGTERTGFGYTF. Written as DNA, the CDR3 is TGTGCCAGCAGCCACGGGACAGAAAGAACGGGCTTTGGCTACACCTTC.

CDR3 protein: CSVEGQQGHTGELFF. The CDR3 nucleotides read TGCAGCGTTGAAGGTCAGCAGGGGCACACCGGGGAGCTGTTTTTT. This chain connects TRBV29-1 to TRBJ2-2, with D possibly being TRBD1 (6 bases). Germline CDR1 and CDR2: SQVTM and ANQGSEA. Between the trimmed V and J ends, which lost 1 base and 3 bases, there was a span of 12 bases. CDR3 length equals 15 residues.

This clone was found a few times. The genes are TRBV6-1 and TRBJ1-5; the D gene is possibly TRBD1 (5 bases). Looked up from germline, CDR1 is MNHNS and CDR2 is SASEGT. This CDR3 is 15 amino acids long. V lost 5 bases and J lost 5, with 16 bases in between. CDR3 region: CASSPRATGYQPQHF. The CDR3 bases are TGTGCCAGCAGTCCCAGGGCTACGGGGTATCAGCCCCAGCATTTT.

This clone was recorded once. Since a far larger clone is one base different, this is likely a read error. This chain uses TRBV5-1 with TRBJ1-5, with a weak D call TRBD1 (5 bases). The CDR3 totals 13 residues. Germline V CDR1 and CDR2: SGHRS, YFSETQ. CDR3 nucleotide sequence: TGCGCCAGCAGCTTACAGGTCGGTCAGCTCCAGCATTTT. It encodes CASSLQVGQLQHF.

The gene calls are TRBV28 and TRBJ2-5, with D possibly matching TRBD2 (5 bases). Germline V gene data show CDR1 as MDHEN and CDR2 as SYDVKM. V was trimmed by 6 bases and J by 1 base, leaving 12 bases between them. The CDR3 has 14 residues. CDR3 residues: CASRLRGGQETQYF. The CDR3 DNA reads TGTGCCAGCAGGCTAAGAGGAGGCCAAGAGACCCAGTACTTC.

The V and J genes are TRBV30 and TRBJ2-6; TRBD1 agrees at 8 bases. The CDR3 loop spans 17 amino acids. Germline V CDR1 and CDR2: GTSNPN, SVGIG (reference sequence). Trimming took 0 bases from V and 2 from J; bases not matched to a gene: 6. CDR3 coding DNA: TGTGCCTGGAGTGTGTGGGACAGGATGACTGGGGCCAACGTCCTGACTTTC. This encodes CAWSVWDRMTGANVLTF.

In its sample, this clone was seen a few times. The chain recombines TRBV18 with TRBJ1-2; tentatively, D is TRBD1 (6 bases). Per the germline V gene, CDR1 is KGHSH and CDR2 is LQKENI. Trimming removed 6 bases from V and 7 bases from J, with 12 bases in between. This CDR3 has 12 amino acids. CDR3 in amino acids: CASSPGTSGYTF. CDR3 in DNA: TGTGCCAGCTCTCCAGGGACAAGTGGCTACACCTTC.

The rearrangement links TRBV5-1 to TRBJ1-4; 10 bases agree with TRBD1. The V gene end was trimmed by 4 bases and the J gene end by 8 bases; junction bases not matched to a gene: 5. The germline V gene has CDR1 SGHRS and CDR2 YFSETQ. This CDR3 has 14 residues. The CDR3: CASSEGQGYEKLFF. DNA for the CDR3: TGCGCCAGCAGCGAGGGACAGGGGTACGAAAAACTGTTTTTT.

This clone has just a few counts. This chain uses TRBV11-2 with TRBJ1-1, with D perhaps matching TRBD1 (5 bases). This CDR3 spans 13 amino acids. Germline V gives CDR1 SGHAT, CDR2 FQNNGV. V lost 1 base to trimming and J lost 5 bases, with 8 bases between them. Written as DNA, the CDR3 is TGTGCCAGCAGCTTAGTACGGGGGACTGAAGCTTTCTTT. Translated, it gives CASSLVRGTEAFF.

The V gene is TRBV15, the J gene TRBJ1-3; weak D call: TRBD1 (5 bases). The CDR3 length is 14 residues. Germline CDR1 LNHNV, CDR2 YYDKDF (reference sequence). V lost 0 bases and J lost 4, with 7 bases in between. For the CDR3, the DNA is TGTGCCACCAGCAGAGAAGGGACGGGAAACACCATATATTTT. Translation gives CATSREGTGNTIYF.

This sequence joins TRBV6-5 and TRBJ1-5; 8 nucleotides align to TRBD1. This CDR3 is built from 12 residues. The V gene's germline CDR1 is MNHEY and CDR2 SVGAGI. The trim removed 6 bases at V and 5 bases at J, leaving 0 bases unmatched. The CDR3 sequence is CASRQGDQPQHF. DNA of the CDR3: TGTGCCAGCAGACAGGGGGATCAGCCCCAGCATTTT.

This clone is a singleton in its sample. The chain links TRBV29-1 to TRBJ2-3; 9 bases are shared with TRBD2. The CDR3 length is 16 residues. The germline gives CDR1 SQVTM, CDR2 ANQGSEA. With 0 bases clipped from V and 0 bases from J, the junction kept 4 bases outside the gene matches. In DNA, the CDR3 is TGCAGCGTTGAAGATCGGCTAGCGGGGAGCACAGATACGCAGTATTTT. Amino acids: CSVEDRLAGSTDTQYF.

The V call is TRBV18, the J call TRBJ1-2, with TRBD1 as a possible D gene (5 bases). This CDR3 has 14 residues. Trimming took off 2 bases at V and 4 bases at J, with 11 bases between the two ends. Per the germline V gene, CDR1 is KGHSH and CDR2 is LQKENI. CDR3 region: CASSPVAGPYGYTF. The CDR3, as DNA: TGTGCCAGCTCACCAGTTGCAGGGCCCTATGGCTACACCTTC.

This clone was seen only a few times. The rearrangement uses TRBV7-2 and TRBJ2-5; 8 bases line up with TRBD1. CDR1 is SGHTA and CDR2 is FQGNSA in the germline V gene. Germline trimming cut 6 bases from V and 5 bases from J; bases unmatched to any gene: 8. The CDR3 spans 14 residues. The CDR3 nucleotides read TGTGCCAGCAGGACAGGGGAGGTAAAGGAGACCCAGTACTTC. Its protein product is CASRTGEVKETQYF.

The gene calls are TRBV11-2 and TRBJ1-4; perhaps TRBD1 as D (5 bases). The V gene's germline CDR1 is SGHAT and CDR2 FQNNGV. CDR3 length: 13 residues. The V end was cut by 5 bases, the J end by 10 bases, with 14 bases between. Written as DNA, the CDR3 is TGTGCCAGCAGCCCTCGGGGGGGATTAAAACTGTTTTTT. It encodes CASSPRGGLKLFF. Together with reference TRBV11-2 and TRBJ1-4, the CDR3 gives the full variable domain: EAGVAQSPRYKIIEKRQSVAFWCNPISGHATLYWYQQILGQGPKLLIQFQNNGVVDDSQLPKDRFSAERLKGVDSTLKIQPAKLEDSAVYLCASSPRGGLKLFFGSGTQLSVL.

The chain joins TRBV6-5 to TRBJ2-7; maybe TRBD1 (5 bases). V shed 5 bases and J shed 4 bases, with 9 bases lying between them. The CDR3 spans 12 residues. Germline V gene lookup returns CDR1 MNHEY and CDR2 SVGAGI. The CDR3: CASSITGYEQYF. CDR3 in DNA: TGTGCCAGCAGTATTACAGGATACGAGCAGTACTTC.

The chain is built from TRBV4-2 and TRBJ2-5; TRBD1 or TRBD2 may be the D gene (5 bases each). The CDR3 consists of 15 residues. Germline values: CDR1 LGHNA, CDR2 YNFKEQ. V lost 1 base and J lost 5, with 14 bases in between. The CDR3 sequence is CASSQASGPTETQYF. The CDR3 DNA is TGTGCCAGCAGCCAAGCCTCGGGACCGACGGAGACCCAGTACTTC.

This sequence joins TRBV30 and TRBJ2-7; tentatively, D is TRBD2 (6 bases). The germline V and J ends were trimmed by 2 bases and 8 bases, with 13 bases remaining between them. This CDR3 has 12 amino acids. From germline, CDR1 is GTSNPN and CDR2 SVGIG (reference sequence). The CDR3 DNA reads TGTGCCTGGAGTCGTTTACTAGCACAGCAGTACTTC. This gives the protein CAWSRLLAQQYF.

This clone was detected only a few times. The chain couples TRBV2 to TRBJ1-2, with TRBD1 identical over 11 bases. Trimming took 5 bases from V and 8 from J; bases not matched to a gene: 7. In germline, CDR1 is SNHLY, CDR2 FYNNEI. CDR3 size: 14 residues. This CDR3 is CASSPQGQGEGYTF. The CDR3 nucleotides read TGTGCCAGCAGTCCTCAGGGACAGGGGGAAGGCTACACCTTC.

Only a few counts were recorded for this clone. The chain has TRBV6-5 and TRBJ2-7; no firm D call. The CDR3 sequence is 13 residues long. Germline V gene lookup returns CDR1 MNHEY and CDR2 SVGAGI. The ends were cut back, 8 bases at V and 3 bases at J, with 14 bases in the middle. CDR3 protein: CASQRGSLYEQYF. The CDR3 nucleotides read TGTGCCAGCCAGCGAGGCAGCCTCTACGAGCAGTACTTC.

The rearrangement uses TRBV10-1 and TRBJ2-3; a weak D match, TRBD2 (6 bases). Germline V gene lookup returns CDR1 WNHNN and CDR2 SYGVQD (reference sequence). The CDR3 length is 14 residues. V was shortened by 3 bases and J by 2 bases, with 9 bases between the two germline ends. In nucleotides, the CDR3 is TGCGCCAGCAGTGACCGGGGGAACACAGATACGCAGTATTTT. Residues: CASSDRGNTDTQYF.

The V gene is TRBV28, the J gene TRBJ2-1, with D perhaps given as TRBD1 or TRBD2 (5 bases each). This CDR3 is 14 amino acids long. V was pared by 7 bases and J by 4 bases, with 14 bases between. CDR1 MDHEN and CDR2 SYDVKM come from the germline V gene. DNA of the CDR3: TGTGCCAGCACCGGGGCCATAACGTACAATGAGCAGTTCTTC. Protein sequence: CASTGAITYNEQFF.

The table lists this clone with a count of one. CDR3: CATSPLPGQGAGGANVLTF. DNA for the CDR3: TGTGCCACCAGCCCTCTACCGGGACAGGGGGCGGGTGGGGCCAACGTCCTGACTTTC. The V and J genes are TRBV15 and TRBJ2-6, with 12 bases that match TRBD1. CDR1 LNHNV and CDR2 YYDKDF come from the germline V gene (reference sequence). With V trimmed by 5 bases and J by 3 bases, 11 bases remained unmatched. This CDR3 comprises 19 residues.

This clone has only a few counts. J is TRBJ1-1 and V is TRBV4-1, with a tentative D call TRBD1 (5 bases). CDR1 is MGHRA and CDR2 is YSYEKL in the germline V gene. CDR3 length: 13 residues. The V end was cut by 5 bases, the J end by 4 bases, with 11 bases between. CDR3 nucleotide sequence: TGCGCCAGCAGCTTTCCTGGGGGCACTGAAGCTTTCTTT. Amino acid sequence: CASSFPGGTEAFF.

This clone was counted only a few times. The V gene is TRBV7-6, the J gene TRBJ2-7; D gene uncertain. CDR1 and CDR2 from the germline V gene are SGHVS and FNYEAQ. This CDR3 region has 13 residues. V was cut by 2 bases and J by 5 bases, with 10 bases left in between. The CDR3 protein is CASSLPGVDEQYF. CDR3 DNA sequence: TGTGCCAGCAGCTTACCAGGTGTCGACGAGCAGTACTTC.

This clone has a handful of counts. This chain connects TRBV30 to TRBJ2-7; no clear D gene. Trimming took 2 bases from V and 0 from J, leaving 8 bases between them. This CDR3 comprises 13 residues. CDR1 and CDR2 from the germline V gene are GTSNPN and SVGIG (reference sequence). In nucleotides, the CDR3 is TGTGCCTGGAGTAGACGGAGCTCCTACGAGCAGTACTTC. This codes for CAWSRRSSYEQYF.